Listed here is a single T cell receptor beta chain. Antigen unknown. This specimen comes from a study of cytomegalovirus exposure and HLA in healthy donors. Findings and limits, study-wide: Analysis performed later found more than 15,000 TCR beta sequences associated with HLA alleles at 0.05 false discovery rate. For presence/absence analyses, sequencing depth was assumed to be roughly uniform across donors.

The germline V gene has CDR1 SGHAT and CDR2 FQNNGV. The length of the CDR3 is 16 residues. Unmatched junction bases numbered 11, after V lost 4 bases and J lost 10 bases. The PCR had 60 Vbeta and 13 Jbeta primers. The assay was immunoSEQ multiplex PCR, and TCRdb's table has in-frame clones only and misses some. The sample gives 150,000 to 200,000 clones, approximately 73% of which show up once; 1.4% to 1.5% is in the top ten. The sequenced sample was PBMCs. This receptor was obtained from a middle-aged man in good health and CMV-seronegative. The chain has TRBV11-2 and TRBJ1-6, with TRBD1 identical over 9 bases. CDR3 sequence: CASSSPGTGMGSPLHF. The CDR3 DNA sequence: TGTGCCAGCAGCTCCCCGGGGACAGGGATGGGATCACCCCTCCACTTT.